Listed below are T cell receptor beta chains from one sample, sequenced in a study of T-cell memory formation after mild COVID-19. TCRdb re-called the 5' RACE reads with MiXCR, one entry per CDR3 protein. The sample lists about 190,000 distinct CDR3 sequences, about 17% occurring once. The sequenced material came from PBMCs or a T cell subset sorted from them (not recorded which). These receptors were taken from an adult woman who had mild COVID-19 (a few samples of this study predate the infection). Cell type and time point are not known. Each CDR3 is given with its conserved first and last residue. The D gene is left open where the match is weak. Size tells how often a clone was seen (once, few, many) or the class of an expanded clone, and some rows leave it out.

D: -
V: TRBV7-2
size: -
J: TRBJ2-1
CDR3: CASSLDRNNEQFF
DNA: TGTGCCAGCAGCCTGGACAGAAACAATGAGCAGTTCTTC

D: -
V: TRBV7-2
size: -
J: TRBJ2-3
CDR3: CASSLAKGDTQYF
DNA: TGTGCCAGCAGCTTAGCGAAGGGAGATACGCAGTATTTT

D: -
V: TRBV7-2
size: few
J: TRBJ1-2
CDR3: CASSLDRLGGYTF
DNA: TGTGCCAGCAGCTTAGACAGGCTCGGGGGCTACACCTTC

D: -
V: TRBV19
size: -
J: TRBJ1-1
CDR3: CASSTWAIGAFF
DNA: TGTGCCAGTAGTACCTGGGCAATCGGGGCTTTCTTT

D: TRBD1
V: TRBV20-1
size: -
J: TRBJ2-2
CDR3: CSARAGQGSGELFF
DNA: TGCAGTGCTAGAGCGGGACAGGGGTCCGGGGAGCTGTTTTTT

D: TRBD2
V: TRBV20-1
size: -
J: TRBJ2-7
CDR3: CSALRPGLAGVSSYEQYF
DNA: TGCAGTGCTCTTCGACCGGGACTAGCGGGCGTCAGCTCCTACGAGCAGTACTTC

D: -
V: TRBV5-1
size: -
J: TRBJ2-3
CDR3: CASSLGSGSTDTQYF
DNA: TGCGCCAGCAGCTTGGGGAGCGGGAGCACAGATACGCAGTATTTT

D: TRBD1
V: TRBV3-1
size: -
J: TRBJ2-1
CDR3: CASSRGQGISNEQFF
DNA: TGTGCCAGCAGTCGCGGACAGGGCATTAGCAATGAGCAGTTCTTC

D: -
V: TRBV5-1
size: -
J: TRBJ1-1
CDR3: CASSLDSQNTEAFF
DNA: TGCGCCAGCAGCTTGGACAGTCAAAACACTGAAGCTTTCTTT

D: -
V: TRBV7-9
size: -
J: TRBJ2-1
CDR3: CASSLAGGGKGEQFF
DNA: TGTGCCAGCAGCTTAGCCGGCGGCGGGAAGGGTGAGCAGTTCTTC

D: TRBD1
V: TRBV12-3/TRBV12-4
size: many
J: TRBJ2-7
CDR3: CASSPTGTGDSYEQYF
DNA: TGTGCCAGCAGTCCGACCGGGACAGGGGACTCCTACGAGCAGTACTTC

D: TRBD2
V: TRBV5-1
size: -
J: TRBJ2-5
CDR3: CASSRLAAQETQYF
DNA: TGCGCCAGCAGCCGACTAGCGGCGCAAGAGACCCAGTACTTC

D: -
V: TRBV11-2
size: -
J: TRBJ2-7
CDR3: CASSTRQRREQYF
DNA: TGTGCCAGCAGCACGCGACAGCGTAGGGAGCAGTACTTC

D: TRBD1
V: TRBV5-1
size: few
J: TRBJ2-1
CDR3: CASSLGTGFNEQFF
DNA: TGCGCCAGCAGCTTAGGGACAGGGTTCAATGAGCAGTTCTTC

D: -
V: TRBV3-1
size: many
J: TRBJ2-1
CDR3: CASSPTQRLSYNEQFF
DNA: TGTGCCAGCAGCCCGACTCAGCGGTTATCGTACAATGAGCAGTTCTTC

D: TRBD1
V: TRBV24-1
size: -
J: TRBJ2-7
CDR3: CATSDWTGSSYEQYF
DNA: TGTGCCACCAGTGATTGGACAGGGAGCTCCTACGAGCAGTACTTC

D: -
V: TRBV20-1
size: few
J: TRBJ2-5
CDR3: CSASLGAQYF
DNA: TGCAGTGCTAGTTTGGGGGCCCAGTACTTC

D: -
V: TRBV12-3/TRBV12-4
size: few
J: TRBJ2-5
CDR3: CASTYSGETQYF
DNA: TGTGCCAGCACCTACTCCGGAGAGACCCAGTACTTC

D: -
V: TRBV4-1
size: few
J: TRBJ2-5
CDR3: CASSQEFRLKETQYF
DNA: TGCGCCAGCAGCCAAGAGTTTAGGCTCAAAGAGACCCAGTACTTC

D: TRBD1
V: TRBV18
size: many
J: TRBJ2-7
CDR3: CASSLDRGPYEQYF
DNA: TGTGCCAGCTCACTGGACAGGGGGCCCTACGAGCAGTACTTC

D: -
V: TRBV6-5
size: -
J: TRBJ2-5
CDR3: CASSYGPAAGTQYF
DNA: TGTGCCAGCAGTTACGGACCCGCAGCAGGGACCCAGTACTTC

D: TRBD1
V: TRBV24-1
size: few
J: TRBJ2-7
CDR3: CATSEGTGGSYEQYF
DNA: TGTGCCACCAGTGAGGGTACAGGGGGATCCTACGAGCAGTACTTC

D: TRBD1
V: TRBV12-3/TRBV12-4
size: -
J: TRBJ2-1
CDR3: CASSRQGANEQFF
DNA: TGTGCCAGCAGTCGACAGGGGGCTAATGAGCAGTTCTTC

D: TRBD1
V: TRBV12-3/TRBV12-4
size: -
J: TRBJ1-5
CDR3: CASSPSRGRGQPQHF
DNA: TGTGCCAGCAGCCCGTCCAGGGGGCGAGGTCAGCCCCAGCATTTT

D: -
V: TRBV6-5
size: few
J: TRBJ1-2
CDR3: CASSPGGRTYGYTF
DNA: TGTGCCAGCAGTCCGGGGGGGAGAACCTATGGCTACACCTTC

D: TRBD2
V: TRBV7-2
size: few
J: TRBJ2-1
CDR3: CASSSPILAGLAYNEQFF
DNA: TGTGCCAGCAGCTCCCCCATCCTAGCCGGACTAGCCTACAATGAGCAGTTCTTC

D: -
V: TRBV4-2
size: few
J: TRBJ2-3
CDR3: CASSQVFREGTDTQYF
DNA: TGTGCCAGCAGCCAAGTGTTCAGGGAAGGCACAGATACGCAGTATTTT

D: TRBD1
V: TRBV5-1
size: few
J: TRBJ2-1
CDR3: CASSTGQGMSEQFF
DNA: TGCGCCAGCAGCACCGGACAGGGGATGAGTGAGCAGTTCTTC

D: -
V: TRBV19
size: many
J: TRBJ1-1
CDR3: CASSTQRRVRTEAFF
DNA: TGTGCCAGTAGTACCCAGCGGAGGGTGCGGACTGAAGCTTTCTTT

D: -
V: TRBV30
size: few
J: TRBJ2-7
CDR3: CAWSQGYYEQYF
DNA: TGTGCCTGGAGTCAGGGTTACTACGAGCAGTACTTC

D: -
V: TRBV9
size: -
J: TRBJ2-1
CDR3: CASSVGAGNEQFF
DNA: TGTGCCAGCAGCGTAGGGGCTGGTAATGAGCAGTTCTTC

D: TRBD1
V: TRBV6-2/TRBV6-3
size: few
J: TRBJ2-2
CDR3: CASSRTGASWELFF
DNA: TGTGCCAGCAGTCGGACAGGCGCCAGTTGGGAGCTGTTTTTT

D: -
V: TRBV2
size: few
J: TRBJ2-1
CDR3: CASSEAGTYLPRDEQFF
DNA: TGTGCCAGCAGTGAGGCGGGGACCTACCTCCCTAGGGATGAGCAGTTCTTC

D: TRBD2
V: TRBV29-1
size: -
J: TRBJ2-1
CDR3: CSVEDTTSLYNEQFF
DNA: TGCAGCGTTGAAGATACGACTAGCCTCTACAATGAGCAGTTCTTC

D: -
V: TRBV6-2/TRBV6-3
size: -
J: TRBJ2-5
CDR3: CASRHVGGETQYF
DNA: TGTGCCAGCAGACACGTGGGTGGAGAGACCCAGTACTTC

D: TRBD1
V: TRBV6-1
size: -
J: TRBJ2-7
CDR3: CASNWDRYYEQYF
DNA: TGTGCCAGCAATTGGGACAGGTACTACGAGCAGTACTTC

D: -
V: TRBV7-8
size: -
J: TRBJ1-5
CDR3: CASSLTANSNQPQHF
DNA: TGTGCCAGCAGCTTAACGGCAAATAGCAATCAGCCCCAGCATTTT

D: -
V: TRBV6-5
size: few
J: TRBJ2-7
CDR3: CASSWAGQGKYEQYF
DNA: TGTGCCAGCAGTTGGGCGGGGCAGGGGAAATACGAGCAGTACTTC

D: TRBD1
V: TRBV5-1
size: -
J: TRBJ1-2
CDR3: CASRRTGRDGYTF
DNA: TGCGCCAGCAGGAGGACAGGGCGGGATGGCTACACCTTC

D: TRBD2
V: TRBV5-4
size: -
J: TRBJ2-2
CDR3: CASSKPGLAGLGELFF
DNA: TGTGCCAGCAGCAAGCCGGGACTAGCGGGGCTCGGGGAGCTGTTTTTT

D: -
V: TRBV6-1
size: -
J: TRBJ1-1
CDR3: CASSEGGGAGNTEAFF
DNA: TGTGCCAGCAGTGAGGGGGGGGGCGCTGGGAACACTGAAGCTTTCTTT

D: -
V: TRBV7-8
size: few
J: TRBJ2-7
CDR3: CASSTRTAYEQYF
DNA: TGTGCCAGCAGCACGCGGACAGCCTACGAGCAGTACTTC

D: -
V: TRBV20-1
size: few
J: TRBJ2-7
CDR3: CSARRIGRLTYEQYF
DNA: TGCAGTGCTAGAAGGATAGGGCGCTTAACCTACGAGCAGTACTTC

D: TRBD1
V: TRBV6-5
size: -
J: TRBJ1-2
CDR3: CASSYSSSGQAGYTF
DNA: TGTGCCAGCAGTTACTCGAGTTCCGGACAGGCTGGCTACACCTTC

D: -
V: TRBV5-1
size: -
J: TRBJ2-3
CDR3: CASSLALAGDTDTQYF
DNA: TGCGCCAGCAGCTTGGCCCTCGCAGGGGACACAGATACGCAGTATTTT

D: -
V: TRBV5-1
size: -
J: TRBJ2-3
CDR3: CASSWQGPDTQYF
DNA: TGCGCCAGCAGCTGGCAGGGGCCAGATACGCAGTATTTT

D: -
V: TRBV29-1
size: few
J: TRBJ2-3
CDR3: CSVDGASTDTQYF
DNA: TGCAGCGTTGACGGGGCAAGCACAGATACGCAGTATTTT

D: -
V: TRBV18
size: few
J: TRBJ2-5
CDR3: CASSPRTAQETQYF
DNA: TGTGCCAGCTCACCCAGAACGGCACAAGAGACCCAGTACTTC

D: TRBD1
V: TRBV7-2
size: -
J: TRBJ2-7
CDR3: CASSLGTGGMYTEYF
DNA: TGTGCCAGCAGCTTAGGGACAGGGGGCATGTATACGGAGTACTTC

D: TRBD2
V: TRBV7-3
size: few
J: TRBJ2-3
CDR3: CASSLIAGGGPDTQYF
DNA: TGTGCCAGCAGCCTCATAGCGGGAGGGGGCCCAGATACGCAGTATTTT

D: -
V: TRBV12-3/TRBV12-4
size: -
J: TRBJ2-7
CDR3: CARIPPVWLFYEQYF
DNA: TGTGCCAGAATTCCGCCTGTTTGGCTATTCTACGAGCAGTACTTC

D: TRBD2
V: TRBV3-1
size: -
J: TRBJ2-3
CDR3: CASSQTSGLTDTQYF
DNA: TGTGCCAGCAGCCAAACTAGCGGACTCACGGATACGCAGTATTTT

D: -
V: TRBV5-1
size: many
J: TRBJ2-1
CDR3: CASSFEADSYNEQFF
DNA: TGCGCCAGCAGCTTTGAGGCAGACTCCTACAATGAGCAGTTCTTC

D: -
V: TRBV7-8
size: -
J: TRBJ2-7
CDR3: CASSSTGGFYEQYF
DNA: TGTGCCAGCAGCTCGACCGGGGGTTTTTACGAGCAGTACTTC

D: -
V: TRBV6-6
size: few
J: TRBJ1-1
CDR3: CASRPSGSAEAFF
DNA: TGTGCCAGCAGGCCCTCGGGGTCTGCTGAAGCTTTCTTT

D: -
V: TRBV15
size: few
J: TRBJ1-2
CDR3: CATSRGGVQNYGYTF
DNA: TGTGCCACCAGCCGTGGAGGAGTGCAAAACTATGGCTACACCTTC

D: -
V: TRBV15
size: -
J: TRBJ2-7
CDR3: CATSRGYTYEQYF
DNA: TGTGCCACCAGCAGGGGGTATACCTACGAGCAGTACTTC